The 25 T cell receptor beta chains below all came from one sample that was sequenced in a study of Graves' ophthalmopathy and Graves' hyperthyroidism. Amplification targeted the TCR beta CDR3 regions, with RNA transcripts as the source material. HTBI primers were used in a first-round RT-PCR, which preceded a second-round multiplex PCR. One entry per CDR3 protein results from TCRdb running MiXCR on the multiplex PCR reads. Of approximately 540,000 distinct CDR3 sequences listed, 35% to 40% were seen once; the top ten hold 3.5% to 4.5%. The specimen sequenced was peripheral blood or thyroid tissue (not recorded which). These TCRs come from an adult man with Graves' hyperthyroidism.

Note on this clonotype: A much larger clonotype is one base distant, so this may be a read error. The V and J genes are TRBV19 and TRBJ2-2, with D perhaps TRBD2 (6 bases). The CDR3 loop spans 16 amino acids. Trimming removed 8 bases at V and 6 bases at J, with 22 bases between. CDR1 is LNHDA and CDR2 is SQIVND in the germline V gene (reference sequence). The CDR3 sequence: CASHHPRRVRSGELFF. For the CDR3, the DNA is TGTGCCAGTCACCACCCTCGGAGGGTTCGGTCCGGGGAGCTGTTTTTT.

This clonotype occurred many times. The rearrangement joins TRBV11-2 to TRBJ2-5; TRBD1 matches 11 bases. The CDR3 totals 15 residues. Germline trimming cut 4 bases from V and 7 bases from J; bases unmatched to any gene: 8. Germline V CDR1 and CDR2: SGHAT, FQNNGV. The CDR3 DNA reads TGTGCCAGCAGCTGGGGGACAGGGGGGCCGACGACCCAGTACTTC. It yields the protein CASSWGTGGPTTQYF.

The table lists this clonotype with a few counts. The V call is TRBV28, the J call TRBJ1-5, with no clear D. Germline CDR1 is MDHEN and CDR2 is SYDVKM. Trimming removed 8 bases at V and 9 bases at J, with 14 bases between. This CDR3 has 12 residues. The CDR3 bases are TGTGCCAGCGGCCAGCGAAGTTCGCCCCAGCATTTT. It codes for CASGQRSSPQHF.

This clonotype was counted only a few times. This chain links TRBV7-2 with TRBJ1-2, with 10 positions matching TRBD1. The CDR3 consists of 14 residues. CDR1 is SGHTA and CDR2 is FQGNSA in the germline V gene. V lost 5 bases, J lost 8 bases, and 8 bases stayed unmatched. The CDR3 coding sequence is TGTGCCAGCAGCCTGGACAGGGGGGGTGAGGGCTACACCTTC. Protein sequence: CASSLDRGGEGYTF. Looking up the rest from reference TRBV7-2 and TRBJ1-2 gives the full variable domain: GAGVSQSPSNKVTEKGKDVELRCDPISGHTALYWYRQSLGQGLEFLIYFQGNSAPDKSGLPSDRFSAERTGGSVSTLTIQRTQQEDSAVYLCASSLDRGGEGYTFGSGTRLTVV.

This CDR3 is CASSTLLGLAGGLSSYEQYF. CDR3 DNA: TGTGCCAGCAGTACCCTACTCGGACTAGCGGGAGGGTTAAGCTCCTACGAGCAGTACTTC. V and J are TRBV7-4 and TRBJ2-7, with TRBD2 matching over 15 bases. Germline lookup yields CDR1 SGHVT and CDR2 SQSDAQ. The length of the CDR3 is 20 residues. The V segment lost 6 bases and the J segment 0 bases; nucleotides outside the gene matches: 15.

This clonotype was seen at least ten times. The rearrangement uses TRBV6-6 and TRBJ2-5; TRBD1 aligns across 8 bases. Germline CDR1 MNHNY, CDR2 SVGAGI (reference sequence). V shed 6 bases and J 4 bases; nucleotides not matched to a gene: 1. This CDR3 has 12 residues. The CDR3: CASRGTGETQYF. The CDR3 region has the DNA TGTGCCAGCAGAGGGACAGGAGAGACCCAGTACTTC.

This chain joins TRBV12-3 or TRBV12-4 and TRBJ2-7; unclear D gene. The CDR3 runs to 14 residues. Trimming removed 4 bases from V and 4 bases from J, with 14 bases in between. The CDR3 protein is CASSSHLPEYEQYF. The CDR3 nucleotides read TGTGCCAGCAGTTCGCACCTCCCGGAATACGAGCAGTACTTC.

The chain carries TRBV27 and TRBJ1-2; tentatively, D is TRBD1 (6 bases). The germline CDR1 and CDR2 sequences are MNHEY and SMNVEV (reference sequence). This CDR3 contains 13 residues. V lost 6 bases and J 8 bases, leaving 16 bases between the germline ends. CDR3 in amino acids: CASSISTGYGYTF. The CDR3 DNA follows: TGTGCCAGCAGCATATCCACAGGGTACGGCTACACCTTC.

As concerns this clonotype: A much larger clone sits a single nucleotide away, making a read error possible. The rearrangement uses TRBV9 and TRBJ2-5, with D possibly matching TRBD1 (8 bases). This CDR3 contains 15 residues. Between the trimmed V and J ends, which lost 2 bases and 7 bases, there was a span of 18 bases. The germline V gene encodes CDR1 SGDLS and CDR2 YYNGEE. DNA of the CDR3: TGTGCCAGCAGCGTTCTGTCAGGGGGCGGGGGGACCCAGTACTTC. Protein product: CASSVLSGGGGTQYF.

This clonotype was detected ten times or more. The V call is TRBV7-2, the J call TRBJ1-4; D uncertain. The length of the CDR3 is 17 residues. The germline V and J ends were trimmed by 5 bases and 5 bases, with 21 bases remaining between them. Germline loops: CDR1 SGHTA, CDR2 FQGNSA. The CDR3 nucleotides read TGTGCCAGCAGCCGATCCCTATCCCGACGGCACAATGAAAAACTGTTTTTT. Its translation: CASSRSLSRRHNEKLFF.

This chain links TRBV29-1 with TRBJ2-5; TRBD2 is a possible D gene (8 bases). Between the trimmed V and J ends, which lost 4 bases and 5 bases, there was a span of 26 bases. Germline assignment: CDR1 SQVTM and CDR2 ANQGSEA. This CDR3 is 17 amino acids long. The CDR3 nucleotides read TGCAGCGTTGCTAAACGGGAGGGAGGGGGCGCGTGGGAGACCCAGTACTTC. Translation gives CSVAKREGGGAWETQYF.

The chain couples TRBV9 to TRBJ1-2, with D uncertain. V was clipped by 7 bases and J by 2 bases, with 15 bases between them. CDR1 is SGDLS and CDR2 is YYNGEE in the germline V gene. The CDR3 totals 14 residues. Here the CDR3 reads CASSPLTENYGYTF. CDR3 DNA sequence: TGTGCCAGCTCACCCTTGACGGAAAACTATGGCTACACCTTC.

This clonotype was detected ten times or more. The chain joins TRBV19 to TRBJ2-5; 8 bases agree with TRBD2. The CDR3 is 15 residues long. V lost 3 bases to trimming and J lost 4 bases; unmatched junction nucleotides: 7. The V gene's germline CDR1 is LNHDA and CDR2 SQIVND (reference sequence). Here the CDR3 reads CASSISASGSETQYF. In DNA form, the CDR3 reads TGTGCCAGTAGTATCTCGGCTAGCGGGTCAGAGACCCAGTACTTC. The whole variable domain, filled in from reference TRBV19 and TRBJ2-5, reads DGGITQSPKYLFRKEGQNVTLSCEQNLNHDAMYWYRQDPGQGLRLIYYSQIVNDFQKGDIAEGYSVSREKKESFPLTVTSAQKNPTAFYLCASSISASGSETQYFGPGTRLLVL.

V usage is TRBV19 and J usage is TRBJ2-2, with 7 bases identical to TRBD1. CDR3 length: 15 amino acids. CDR1 is LNHDA, CDR2 SQIVND, per germline (reference sequence). Losses at the gene ends were 3 bases for V and 3 bases for J; bases not matched to a gene: 4. The CDR3 nucleotides read TGTGCCAGTAGTATGAGGGGGCGGGACACCGGGGAGCTGTTTTTT. Protein: CASSMRGRDTGELFF. The full variable domain, rest sourced from reference TRBV19 and TRBJ2-2, is DGGITQSPKYLFRKEGQNVTLSCEQNLNHDAMYWYRQDPGQGLRLIYYSQIVNDFQKGDIAEGYSVSREKKESFPLTVTSAQKNPTAFYLCASSMRGRDTGELFFGEGSRLTVL.

This clonotype was counted once. This sequence may be a read error, since a much larger clone differs from it by one base. V gene TRBV12-3 or TRBV12-4 combines with J gene TRBJ1-3; D is undetermined. This CDR3 comprises 10 residues. The CDR3 nucleotides are TGTGCCGGCAGTTTCGACACCATATATTTT. This translates into CAGSFDTIYF.

Regarding this clonotype: A much larger clone lies one base from this, so it may be a read error. This likely comes from a read error, as the CDR3 has no conserved phenylalanine or tryptophan at its end. The chain couples TRBV20-1 to TRBJ1-6; possibly TRBD1 for D (6 bases). The length of the CDR3 is 17 residues. The ends were cut back, 0 bases at V and 5 bases at J, with 17 bases in the middle. Germline CDR1 and CDR2: DFQATT and SNEGSKA (reference sequence). The CDR3 DNA reads as TGCAGTGCTAGAGATGTGGGGGAGGGGGTTAATAATTCACCCCTCCACCTT. This encodes CSARDVGEGVNNSPLHL.

This clonotype was observed many times. This chain joins TRBV7-9 and TRBJ2-7, with 11 bases lining up with TRBD2. Looked up from germline, CDR1 is SEHNR and CDR2 is FQNEAQ (reference sequence). Germline trimming cut 7 bases from V and 2 bases from J; bases unmatched to any gene: 7. The CDR3 has 15 residues. The CDR3 nucleotides are TGTGCCAGCACCTCGACTAGCGGGATTACCTACGAGCAGTACTTC. It yields the protein CASTSTSGITYEQYF.

The rearrangement joins TRBV7-9 to TRBJ2-5; 12 bases map to TRBD2. V lost 1 base and J lost 8; bases outside the gene matches: 5. Per the germline V gene, CDR1 is SEHNR and CDR2 is FQNEAQ (reference sequence). This CDR3 is built from 15 residues. The DNA of the CDR3 is TGTGCCAGCAGCTTAGTTCTAGCGGGAGGGGGCACCCAGTACTTC. This encodes CASSLVLAGGGTQYF.

Concerning this clonotype itself: Possible read error: a much larger clone is one base away. This is likely a read error, given that the CDR3 carries no conserved phenylalanine or tryptophan at its end. The chain links TRBV7-6 to TRBJ2-7, with D unresolved. Deletions cut 1 base from V and 4 bases from J, with 8 bases between. Germline loops: CDR1 SGHVS, CDR2 FNYEAQ. The CDR3 is 13 amino acids. This chain's CDR3 is CASSLERSYEQYL. CDR3 nucleotides: TGTGCCAGCAGCTTAGAAAGGAGTTACGAGCAGTACCTC.

V is TRBV10-3 and J is TRBJ2-7, with 7 bases lining up with TRBD1. The CDR3 runs to 13 residues. Germline CDR1 ENHRY, CDR2 SYGVKD. The V gene end was trimmed by 6 bases and the J gene end by 2 bases; junction bases not matched to a gene: 4. The CDR3 coding sequence is TGTGCCATCAGCCGTCAGGGGGCCTACGAGCAGTACTTC. It is translated as CAISRQGAYEQYF.

This clonotype was counted ten times or more. The rearrangement links TRBV7-2 to TRBJ2-7; 8 positions match TRBD2. Germline-derived CDR1 and CDR2 are SGHTA and FQGNSA. The CDR3 runs 15 residues. J lost 6 bases, V lost 1 base, and 8 bases had no gene match. This chain's CDR3 is CASSLEASGQGEQYF. The CDR3 nucleotides are TGTGCCAGCAGCTTAGAGGCTAGCGGGCAGGGCGAGCAGTACTTC.

This chain joins TRBV4-2 and TRBJ1-4, with 8 bases that match TRBD1. The V gene's germline CDR1 is LGHNA and CDR2 YNFKEQ. The CDR3 consists of 15 residues. With 3 bases clipped from V and 6 bases from J, the junction kept 6 bases outside the gene matches. CDR3 residues: CASSQIQGDDEKLFF. The CDR3 coding sequence is TGTGCCAGCAGCCAGATACAGGGGGACGATGAAAAACTGTTTTTT.

About this clonotype: It may be a read error: a sequence one base away is much more abundant. The CDR3 bases are TGTGCCAGCAGCCCGGGGGTACCCGGGGAGCTGTTTTTT. It encodes CASSPGVPGELFF. The chain employs TRBV9 and TRBJ2-2; TRBD2 might be the D (6 bases). Germline assignment: CDR1 SGDLS and CDR2 YYNGEE. V lost 4 bases, J lost 6 bases, and 10 bases lay in between. CDR3 length: 13 amino acids. The whole variable domain, remainder taken from reference TRBV9 and TRBJ2-2, is DSGVTQTPKHLITATGQRVTLRCSPRSGDLSVYWYQQSLDQGLQFLIQYYNGEERAKGNILERFSAQQFPDLHSELNLSSLELGDSALYFCASSPGVPGELFFGEGSRLTVL.

This clonotype was seen repeatedly, ten times or more. V is TRBV12-3 or TRBV12-4 and J is TRBJ2-5, with D possibly being TRBD2 (5 bases). V dropped 6 bases and J dropped 9 bases, with 17 bases sitting between them. The CDR3 totals 13 residues. CDR3: CASSPPESGAQYF. Here the CDR3 DNA reads TGTGCCAGCAGCCCCCCCGAGTCCGGGGCCCAGTACTTC.

This clonotype was seen ten or more times. The chain recombines TRBV15 with TRBJ1-4; the D is unclear. Trimming cost V 1 base and J 8 bases, with 8 bases left between them. The CDR3 consists of 13 residues. Per the germline V gene, CDR1 is LNHNV and CDR2 is YYDKDF (reference sequence). This CDR3 reads CATSRGAGEKLFF. The CDR3, as DNA: TGTGCCACCAGCAGAGGGGCGGGGGAAAAACTGTTTTTT. The full variable domain, rest sourced from reference TRBV15 and TRBJ1-4, is DAMVIQNPRYQVTQFGKPVTLSCSQTLNHNVMYWYQQKSSQAPKLLFHYYDKDFNNEADTPDNFQSRRPNTSFCFLDIRSPGLGDTAMYLCATSRGAGEKLFFGSGTQLSVL.